The 17 T cell receptor beta chains in this list originate from one sample, sequenced in a study of naive and memory T cell subsets. General study results and limits: Especially in CD8 cells, naive repertoires contained a few larger clonotypes, possibly CD45RA-re-expressing memory cells.

For these receptors, no antigen is known. An equimolar mix of two oligonucleotides served as the beta constant-region primer for TRBC1 and TRBC2. Ligated cDNA was amplified by four rounds of PCR with nested alpha and beta constant-region primers and SP2. TCRdb independently ran MiXCR on the UMI-ligation and nested PCR reads; one entry per CDR3 protein. Among roughly 92,000 distinct CDR3 sequences, around 11% were seen once, and the ten largest hold more than 0.11%. The sequencing sample was made of naive CD4+ T cells from blood. These receptors all come from a human donor in good health.

The J gene is TRBJ2-1, the V gene TRBV6-6, with TRBD2 as a possible D gene (6 bases). Germline-derived CDR1 and CDR2 are MNHNY and SVGAGI (reference sequence). V lost 0 bases and J lost 9, with 12 bases in between. The CDR3 has 14 residues. For the CDR3, the DNA is TGTGCCAGCAGTTACTCTTTATCGGGGGTTGAGCAGTTCTTC. It is translated as CASSYSLSGVEQFF.

This rearrangement joins TRBV29-1 to TRBJ1-2, with 8 nucleotides matching TRBD1. This CDR3 has 13 residues. The germline V gene has CDR1 SQVTM and CDR2 ANQGSEA. V trimming: 3 bases; J trimming: 8 bases; junction bases outside the gene matches: 8. CDR3 nucleotides: TGCAGCGTTGATGTCTGGACAGGGAGCGGCTACACCTTC. This codes for CSVDVWTGSGYTF.

The chain joins TRBV20-1 to TRBJ1-4, with TRBD1 identical over 7 bases. Germline lookup yields CDR1 DFQATT and CDR2 SNEGSKA (reference sequence). V lost 6 bases, J lost 8 bases, and 9 bases stayed unmatched. CDR3 length: 13 amino acids. The CDR3 DNA sequence: TGCAGTGCAACACAGGGGAGGGAAGAAAAACTGTTTTTT. Its protein product is CSATQGREEKLFF.

This clonotype was seen at least ten times. The chain has TRBV20-1 and TRBJ2-1; D is uncertain. Trimming removed 5 bases from V and 0 bases from J, with 11 bases in between. Germline assignment: CDR1 DFQATT and CDR2 SNEGSKA (reference sequence). This CDR3 is built from 14 residues. CDR3 DNA: TGCAGTGCTTTTGGCGTTAGCTCCTACAATGAGCAGTTCTTC. As protein: CSAFGVSSYNEQFF.

The sample holds a few counts of this clonotype. This chain uses TRBV9 with TRBJ1-6; D is ambiguous. This CDR3 is built from 18 residues. The V end lost 3 bases, the J end lost 7 bases, and 23 bases lay between the germline ends. Germline CDR1 and CDR2: SGDLS and YYNGEE. This chain's CDR3 is CASSAKRVPDSRNSPLHF. CDR3 nucleotide sequence: TGTGCCAGCAGCGCGAAGAGGGTGCCCGATTCGAGAAATTCACCCCTCCACTTT.

This clonotype was counted at least ten times. The rearrangement links TRBV11-1 to TRBJ2-7, with a possible D match to TRBD1 (6 bases). Germline loops: CDR1 SGHAT, CDR2 FQDESV (reference sequence). The CDR3 totals 15 residues. Between the trimmed V and J ends, which lost 4 bases and 1 base, there was a span of 14 bases. CDR3 residues: CASSSKGVPSYEQYF. The CDR3 DNA reads as TGTGCCAGCAGCTCGAAGGGGGTTCCATCCTACGAGCAGTACTTC.

This clonotype has a count of ten or more. The chain uses TRBV29-1 and TRBJ2-3; TRBD2 matches 7 bases. The CDR3 sequence is 13 residues long. Germline lookup yields CDR1 SQVTM and CDR2 ANQGSEA. V shed 7 bases and J 5 bases; nucleotides not matched to a gene: 9. CDR3 coding DNA: TGCAGCGCCGCCGAACTAGCGTTAGATACGCAGTATTTT. It specifies CSAAELALDTQYF.

There are a few counts of this clonotype. V and J are TRBV6-6 and TRBJ2-3; D unclear. CDR1 and CDR2 from the germline V gene are MNHNY and SVGAGI (reference sequence). The length of the CDR3 is 13 residues. Trimming shortened V by 7 bases and J by 5 bases, and 13 bases separated the two germline ends. CDR3 in amino acids: CASTARDGDTQYF. The CDR3 DNA follows: TGTGCCAGCACCGCACGCGATGGAGATACGCAGTATTTT.

The chain employs TRBV20-1 and TRBJ1-2; 9 nucleotides agree with TRBD1. The V gene end was trimmed by 3 bases and the J gene end by 8 bases; junction bases not matched to a gene: 19. This CDR3 has 17 residues. The germline gives CDR1 DFQATT, CDR2 SNEGSKA (reference sequence). The CDR3: CSARSGPGTGQKDGYTF. The CDR3 DNA is TGCAGTGCTAGGAGTGGCCCCGGGACAGGGCAGAAGGACGGCTACACCTTC.

There are many counts of this clonotype. The J gene is TRBJ2-2, the V gene TRBV24-1, with TRBD1 matching over 12 bases. The CDR3 extends over 16 amino acids. The germline V gene encodes CDR1 KGHDR and CDR2 SFDVKD. V dropped 4 bases and J dropped 5; count of bases not matched to a gene: 4. CDR3 coding DNA: TGTGCCACCAGTGACCGGGACAGGGGGCATACCGGGGAGCTGTTTTTT. Its protein product is CATSDRDRGHTGELFF.

This clonotype was counted only a few times. The CDR3 coding sequence is TGTGCCAGCAGCTTAAGGGAAAAGGGGGGGAGTTACAATGAGCAGTTCTTC. Translation gives CASSLREKGGSYNEQFF. The rearrangement uses TRBV7-2 and TRBJ2-1; D may be TRBD2 (7 bases). The CDR3 extends over 17 amino acids. The V gene lost 2 bases and the J gene lost 4 bases, with 18 bases spanning the gap. Germline-derived CDR1 and CDR2 are SGHTA and FQGNSA.

This clonotype was seen only a few times. The chain links TRBV28 to TRBJ2-6, with D uncertain. CDR1 MDHEN and CDR2 SYDVKM come from the germline V gene. V dropped 2 bases and J dropped 2 bases, with 7 bases sitting between them. This CDR3 contains 15 residues. CDR3 nucleotide sequence: TGTGCCAGCAGTTTACGTAGGACTGGGGCCAACGTCCTGACTTTC. Residues: CASSLRRTGANVLTF.

This clonotype appeared many times. V gene TRBV5-6 combines with J gene TRBJ2-2; 9 bases agree with TRBD2. Per germline, CDR1 SGHDT and CDR2 YYEEEE. The CDR3 is made up of 17 amino acids. The trim removed 0 bases at V and 2 bases at J, leaving 5 bases unmatched. The CDR3 region has the DNA TGTGCCAGCAGCTTGGAACTAGCGGGTGTAAACACCGGGGAGCTGTTTTTT. Residues: CASSLELAGVNTGELFF.

This clonotype was seen more than once but under ten times. The chain recombines TRBV14 with TRBJ2-7; no reliable D call. Trimming cost V 4 bases and J 8 bases, with 18 bases left between them. CDR1 and CDR2 (germline): SGHDN, FVKESK. The CDR3 totals 14 residues. CDR3 sequence reads: CASSPHPVPLQQYF. The CDR3 DNA reads as TGTGCCAGCAGCCCCCACCCGGTCCCGCTCCAGCAGTACTTC.

This clonotype came up a few times. The gene calls are TRBV11-1 and TRBJ1-1, with 9 bases that match TRBD1. With 5 bases clipped from V and 0 bases from J, the junction kept 10 bases outside the gene matches. The length of the CDR3 is 17 residues. CDR1 SGHAT and CDR2 FQDESV come from the germline V gene (reference sequence). The CDR3 reads CASSPGQGSPLNTEAFF. The DNA of the CDR3 is TGTGCCAGCAGCCCCGGACAGGGGTCCCCTTTGAACACTGAAGCTTTCTTT.

This sequence joins TRBV12-3 or TRBV12-4 and TRBJ1-1; TRBD1 matches at 8 bases. The J segment lost 3 bases and the V segment lost 2 bases, leaving 8 bases of the junction unmatched. CDR3 size: 16 residues. Here the CDR3 reads CASSLLTDRVDTEAFF. The CDR3 nucleotides read TGTGCCAGCAGTTTACTCACGGACAGGGTGGACACTGAAGCTTTCTTT.

This clonotype was observed a handful of times. The rearrangement joins TRBV3-1 to TRBJ1-2, with D tentatively TRBD1 (6 bases). V was pared by 0 bases and J by 6 bases, with 14 bases between. This CDR3 contains 15 residues. In germline, CDR1 is LGHDT, CDR2 YNNKEL (reference sequence). The CDR3 DNA follows: TGTGCCAGCAGCCAAGATCGGAGAAGGGGGGATGGCTACACCTTC. Protein sequence: CASSQDRRRGDGYTF.